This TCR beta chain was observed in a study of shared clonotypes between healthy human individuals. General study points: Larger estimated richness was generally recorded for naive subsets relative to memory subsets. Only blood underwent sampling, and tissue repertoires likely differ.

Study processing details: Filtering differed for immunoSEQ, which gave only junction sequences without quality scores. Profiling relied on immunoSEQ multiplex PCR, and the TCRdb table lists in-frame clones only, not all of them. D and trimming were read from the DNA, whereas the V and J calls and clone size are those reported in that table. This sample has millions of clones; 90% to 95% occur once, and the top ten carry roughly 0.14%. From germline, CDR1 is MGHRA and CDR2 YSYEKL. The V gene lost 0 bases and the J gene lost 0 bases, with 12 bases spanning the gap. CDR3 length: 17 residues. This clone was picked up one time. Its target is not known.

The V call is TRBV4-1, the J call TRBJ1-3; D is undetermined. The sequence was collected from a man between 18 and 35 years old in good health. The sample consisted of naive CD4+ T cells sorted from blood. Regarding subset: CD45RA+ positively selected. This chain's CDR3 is CASSQDINQLSGNTIYF. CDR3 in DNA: TGCGCCAGCAGCCAAGATATCAATCAGCTCTCTGGAAACACCATATATTTT.